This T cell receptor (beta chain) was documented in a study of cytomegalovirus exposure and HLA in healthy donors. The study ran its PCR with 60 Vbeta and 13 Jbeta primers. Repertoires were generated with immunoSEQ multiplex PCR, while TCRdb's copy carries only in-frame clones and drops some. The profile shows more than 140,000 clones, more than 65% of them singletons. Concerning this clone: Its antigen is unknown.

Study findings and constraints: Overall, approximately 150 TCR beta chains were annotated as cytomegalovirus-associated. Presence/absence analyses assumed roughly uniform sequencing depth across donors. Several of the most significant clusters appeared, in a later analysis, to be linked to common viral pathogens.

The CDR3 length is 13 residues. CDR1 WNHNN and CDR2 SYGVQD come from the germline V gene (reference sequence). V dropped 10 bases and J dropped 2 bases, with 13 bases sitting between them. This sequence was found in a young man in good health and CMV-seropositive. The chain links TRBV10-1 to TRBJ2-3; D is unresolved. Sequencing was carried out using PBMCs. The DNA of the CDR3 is TGCGCCATCTTACATGCCGTCACAGATACGCAGTATTTT. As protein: CAILHAVTDTQYF.